These 11 T cell receptor beta chains originate from one sample sequenced in a study of T cells in Graves' hyperthyroidism and ophthalmopathy. Amplification of TCR beta CDR3 regions used RNA as the template. RT-PCR in the first round (using the HTBI primer set) targeted the TCR CDR3. TCRdb re-analysed the multiplex PCR reads in MiXCR, keeping a single row per CDR3 protein. The sample carries approximately 740,000 distinct CDR3 sequences, around 15% recorded once. Sequencing was done on a sample of blood. Receptors were obtained from a woman aged 18-30 years with Graves' hyperthyroidism.

This clonotype appeared many times. CDR3 amino acids: CASSLYTGEGYTF. Written as DNA, the CDR3 is TGTGCCAGCAGCTTATACACGGGAGAGGGCTACACCTTC. The chain employs TRBV11-2 and TRBJ1-2; D gene ambiguous. The CDR3 loop spans 13 amino acids. Germline-derived CDR1 and CDR2 are SGHAT and FQNNGV. V lost 2 bases, J lost 8 bases, and 12 bases lay in between. The whole variable domain, remainder taken from reference TRBV11-2 and TRBJ1-2, is EAGVAQSPRYKIIEKRQSVAFWCNPISGHATLYWYQQILGQGPKLLIQFQNNGVVDDSQLPKDRFSAERLKGVDSTLKIQPAKLEDSAVYLCASSLYTGEGYTFGSGTRLTVV.

This clonotype was found a few times. J is TRBJ1-6 and V is TRBV20-1; no firm D call. In germline, CDR1 is DFQATT, CDR2 SNEGSKA (reference sequence). Trimming took off 3 bases at V and 1 base at J, with 4 bases between the two ends. CDR3 length equals 13 residues. The CDR3 here is CSARGSYNSPLHF. Written as DNA, the CDR3 is TGCAGTGCTAGGGGTTCCTATAATTCACCCCTCCACTTT.

This clonotype was detected ten times or more. The chain uses TRBV2 and TRBJ2-3, with D maybe TRBD2 (5 bases). The CDR3 length is 14 residues. The germline CDR1 and CDR2 sequences are SNHLY and FYNNEI. Trimming removed 4 bases from V and 5 bases from J, with 13 bases in between. The CDR3 DNA is TGTGCCAGCAGTGCACTAACGGGGATAGATACGCAGTATTTT. As protein: CASSALTGIDTQYF.

This clonotype was seen only a few times. The V gene is TRBV5-6, the J gene TRBJ2-5; 9 nucleotides match TRBD2. The CDR3 is 15 residues long. Germline lookup yields CDR1 SGHDT and CDR2 YYEEEE. The V gene end was trimmed by 3 bases and the J gene end by 5 bases; junction bases not matched to a gene: 8. The CDR3 loop reads CASSSRSGRRETQYF. The CDR3 region has the DNA TGTGCCAGCAGCTCCAGGAGCGGGAGGAGGGAGACCCAGTACTTC. The full variable domain, with the rest looked up from reference TRBV5-6 and TRBJ2-5, is DAGVTQSPTHLIKTRGQQVTLRCSPKSGHDTVSWYQQALGQGPQFIFQYYEEEERQRGNFPDRFSGHQFPNYSSELNVNALLLGDSALYLCASSSRSGRRETQYFGPGTRLLVL.

V is TRBV20-1 and J is TRBJ2-3; D may be TRBD2 (9 bases). The V and J ends lost 4 bases and 6 bases respectively, with 20 bases between them. Germline CDR1 reads DFQATT; CDR2 reads SNEGSKA (reference sequence). This CDR3 spans 15 amino acids. The CDR3 DNA reads as TGCAGTGCTACAGGGGGCGGGGGGGGTGCCGATACGCAGTATTTT. Translated: CSATGGGGGADTQYF.

A word on this clonotype: Given a much more abundant clone one base away, this may be a read error. The J gene is TRBJ2-7, the V gene TRBV11-1; possible D gene TRBD2, 5 bases. CDR1 SGHAT and CDR2 FQDESV come from the germline V gene (reference sequence). V was pared by 8 bases and J by 3 bases, with 11 bases between. The CDR3 spans 12 residues. CDR3 sequence reads: CASATRGYEQYF. The DNA for the CDR3 is TGTGCCAGCGCGACACGGGGCTACGAGCAGTACTTC.

This clonotype was observed a few times. This sequence joins TRBV5-1 and TRBJ2-7, with 10 bases that match TRBD2. CDR1 is SGHRS, CDR2 YFSETQ, per germline. J was trimmed by 1 base and V by 4 bases; bases with no gene match: 5. This CDR3 contains 15 residues. As DNA, the CDR3 is TGCGCCAGCAGCCCAATGACTAGCGGGTCCTACGAGCAGTACTTC. Its protein is CASSPMTSGSYEQYF.

This clonotype was counted at least ten times. V gene TRBV5-1 combines with J gene TRBJ2-3, with D perhaps matching TRBD2 (6 bases). The length of the CDR3 is 15 residues. Trimming removed 3 bases from V and 2 bases from J, with 13 bases in between. The germline V gene encodes CDR1 SGHRS and CDR2 YFSETQ. In DNA, the CDR3 is TGCGCCAGCAGCTCGTCCGGGACTTACACAGATACGCAGTATTTT. Translating it yields CASSSSGTYTDTQYF. Combining the CDR3 with reference TRBV5-1 and TRBJ2-3 gives the whole variable domain KAGVTQTPRYLIKTRGQQVTLSCSPISGHRSVSWYQQTPGQGLQFLFEYFSETQRNKGNFPGRFSGRQFSNSRSEMNVSTLELGDSALYLCASSSSGTYTDTQYFGPGTRLTVL.

In its sample, this clonotype was seen many times. V gene TRBV15 combines with J gene TRBJ1-6, with unresolved D. The ends were cut back, 3 bases at V and 6 bases at J, with 9 bases in the middle. Germline V gene data show CDR1 as LNHNV and CDR2 as YYDKDF (reference sequence). This CDR3 region has 14 residues. CDR3 sequence: CATSSGSSNSPLHF. The CDR3 region has the DNA TGTGCCACCAGCAGCGGGAGTTCTAATTCACCCCTCCACTTT.

This clonotype has just a few counts. The gene calls are TRBV6-1 and TRBJ1-5, with a weak D call TRBD1 (5 bases). Germline CDR1 reads MNHNS; CDR2 reads SASEGT. The V end lost 6 bases, the J end lost 0 bases, and 12 bases lay between the germline ends. This CDR3 region has 15 residues. The CDR3 DNA sequence: TGTGCCAGCAGCAGGGCAGCGAATAGCAATCAGCCCCAGCATTTT. This sequence encodes CASSRAANSNQPQHF.

The chain employs TRBV7-3 and TRBJ2-5; 7 nucleotides agree with TRBD1. The germline V gene has CDR1 SGHTA and CDR2 FQGTGA. With V trimmed by 5 bases and J by 0 bases, 9 bases remained unmatched. CDR3 length: 16 amino acids. The CDR3 sequence: CASSPDRAPYQETQYF. CDR3 nucleotides: TGTGCCAGCAGCCCCGACAGGGCTCCGTACCAAGAGACCCAGTACTTC. The variable domain in full, completed from reference TRBV7-3 and TRBJ2-5, reads GAGVSQTPSNKVTEKGKYVELRCDPISGHTALYWYRQSLGQGPEFLIYFQGTGAADDSGLPNDRFFAVRPEGSVSTLKIQRTERGDSAVYLCASSPDRAPYQETQYFGPGTRLLVL.